This paragraph covers one T cell receptor beta chain sequence. The protocol was immunoSEQ multiplex PCR, while the TCRdb copy is restricted to in-frame clones and leaves out a portion. The table shows 98,000 or so clones, with about 85% occurring only once. This specimen belongs to a study of OX40 agonist ivuxolimab in advanced cancers. Study-level information: While on treatment, patients had intravenous ivuxolimab at 0.01 to 10 mg/kg every 2 weeks. Three patients, one with hepatocellular carcinoma and two with cutaneous melanoma, responded partially.

CDR1 MNHNS and CDR2 SASEGT come from the germline V gene. This CDR3 has 14 residues. V lost 6 bases to trimming and J lost 0 bases, with 8 bases between them. The chain joins TRBV6-1 to TRBJ2-2; D tentatively reads TRBD1 or TRBD2 (5 bases each). This receptor was identified in an adult with an advanced solid tumor such as melanoma, head and neck, liver or kidney cancer. The sample consisted of CD4+ or CD8+ T cells sorted from blood, taken in a trial of the OX40 agonist ivuxolimab. This CDR3 reads CASSRGPNTGELFF. The CDR3 DNA reads TGTGCCAGCAGCCGGGGACCGAACACCGGGGAGCTGTTTTTT.